This T cell receptor (beta chain) was identified in a study of T cells expressing NK-cell markers. Study-level information: Seven sequenced donors out of eight were HCMV-seropositive, one seronegative.

Germline V gene data show CDR1 as SEHNR and CDR2 as FQNEAQ (reference sequence). CDR3 length: 15 residues. TCRdb reprocessed the 5' RACE reads, keeping one entry per CDR3 protein, no DNA. The table lists under 600,000 distinct CDR3 sequences, with approximately 1.5% in the top ten. The source material was blood T cells: a sorted CD56 or NKG2C T cell subset, CD4+ or CD8+ T cells, or bulk PBMC T cells (not recorded which). The TCR originated in a woman aged 45 to 65 in good health. The chain uses TRBV7-9 and TRBJ2-7; TCRdb proposes TRBD2, but this gene call is untestable without DNA. CDR3 region: CASSLEVPSGYEQYF. Full variable domain (missing parts from reference TRBV7-9 and TRBJ2-7): DTGVSQNPRHKITKRGQNVTFRCDPISEHNRLYWYRQTLGQGPEFLTYFQNEAQLEKSRLLSDRFSAERPKGSFSTLEIQRTEQGDSAMYLCASSLEVPSGYEQYFGPGTRLTVT.